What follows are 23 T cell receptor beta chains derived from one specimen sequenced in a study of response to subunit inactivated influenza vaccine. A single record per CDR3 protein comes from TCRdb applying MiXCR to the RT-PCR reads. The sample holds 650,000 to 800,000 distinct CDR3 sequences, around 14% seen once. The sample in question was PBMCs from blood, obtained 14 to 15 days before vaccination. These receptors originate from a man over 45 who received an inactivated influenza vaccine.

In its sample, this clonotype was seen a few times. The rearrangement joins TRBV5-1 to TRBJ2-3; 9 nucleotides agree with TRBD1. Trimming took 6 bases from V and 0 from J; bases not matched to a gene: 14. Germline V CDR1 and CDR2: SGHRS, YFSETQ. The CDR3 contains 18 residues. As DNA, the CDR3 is TGCGCCAGCAAATTCGGGACAGGGAAGCCTCCTAGCACAGATACGCAGTATTTT. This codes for CASKFGTGKPPSTDTQYF.

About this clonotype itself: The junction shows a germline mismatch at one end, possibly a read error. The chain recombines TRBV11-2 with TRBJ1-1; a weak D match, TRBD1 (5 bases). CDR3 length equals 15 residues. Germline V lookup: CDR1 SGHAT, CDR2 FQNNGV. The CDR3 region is CASSLDGGVNTEAFF. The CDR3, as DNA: TGTGCCAGCAGCCTAGACGGGGGGGTGAACACTGAAGCTTTCTTT.

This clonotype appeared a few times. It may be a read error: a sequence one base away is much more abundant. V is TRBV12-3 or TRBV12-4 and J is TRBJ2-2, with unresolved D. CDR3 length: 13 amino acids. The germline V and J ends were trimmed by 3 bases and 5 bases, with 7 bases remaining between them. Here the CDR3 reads CASSFIKTGELFF. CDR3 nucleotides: TGTGCCAGCAGTTTCATCAAAACCGGGGAGCTGTTTTTT.

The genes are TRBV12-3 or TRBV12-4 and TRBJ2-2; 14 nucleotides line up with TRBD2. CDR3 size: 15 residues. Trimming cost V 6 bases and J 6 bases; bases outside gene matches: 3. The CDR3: CASRPTSGRAGELFF. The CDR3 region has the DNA TGTGCCAGCAGGCCGACTAGCGGGAGGGCCGGGGAGCTGTTTTTT.

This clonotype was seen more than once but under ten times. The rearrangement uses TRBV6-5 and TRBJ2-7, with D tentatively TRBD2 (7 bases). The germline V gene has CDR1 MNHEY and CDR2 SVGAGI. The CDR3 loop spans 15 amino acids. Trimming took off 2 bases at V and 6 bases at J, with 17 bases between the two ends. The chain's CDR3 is CASSYGGGAWGEQYF. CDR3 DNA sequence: TGTGCCAGCAGTTACGGGGGGGGCGCCTGGGGCGAGCAGTACTTC.

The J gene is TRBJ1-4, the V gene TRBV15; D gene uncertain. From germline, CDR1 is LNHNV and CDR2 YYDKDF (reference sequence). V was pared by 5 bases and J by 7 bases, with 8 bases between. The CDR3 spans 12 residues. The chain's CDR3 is CATSRRAEKLFF. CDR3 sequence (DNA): TGTGCCACCAGCCGACGGGCTGAAAAACTGTTTTTT.

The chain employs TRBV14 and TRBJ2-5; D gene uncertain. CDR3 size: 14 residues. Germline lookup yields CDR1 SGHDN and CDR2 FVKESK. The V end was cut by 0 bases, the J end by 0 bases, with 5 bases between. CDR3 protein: CASSQDGYQETQYF. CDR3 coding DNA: TGTGCCAGCAGCCAAGACGGATACCAAGAGACCCAGTACTTC.

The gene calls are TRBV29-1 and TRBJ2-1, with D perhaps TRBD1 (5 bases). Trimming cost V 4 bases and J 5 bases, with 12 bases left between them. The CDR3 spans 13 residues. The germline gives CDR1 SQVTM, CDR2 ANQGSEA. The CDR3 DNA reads TGCAGCGTTGTCAGGGCTGGTCACAATGAGCAGTTCTTC. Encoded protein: CSVVRAGHNEQFF.

CDR3 loop: CASSPKGNEKLFF. As DNA, the CDR3 is TGTGCCAGCAGCCCGAAAGGAAATGAAAAACTGTTTTTT. This rearrangement joins TRBV7-9 to TRBJ1-4; D remains ambiguous. This CDR3 is 13 amino acids long. Germline-derived CDR1 and CDR2 are SEHNR and FQNEAQ (reference sequence). V lost 5 bases to trimming and J lost 5 bases, with 9 bases between them.

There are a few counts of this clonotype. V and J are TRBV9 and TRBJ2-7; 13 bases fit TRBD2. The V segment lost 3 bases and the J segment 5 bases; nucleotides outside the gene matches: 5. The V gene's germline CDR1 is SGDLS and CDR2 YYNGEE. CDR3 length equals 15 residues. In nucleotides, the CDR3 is TGTGCCAGCAGCGCCGGGACTAGCGGGACGAACGAGCAGTACTTC. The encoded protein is CASSAGTSGTNEQYF.

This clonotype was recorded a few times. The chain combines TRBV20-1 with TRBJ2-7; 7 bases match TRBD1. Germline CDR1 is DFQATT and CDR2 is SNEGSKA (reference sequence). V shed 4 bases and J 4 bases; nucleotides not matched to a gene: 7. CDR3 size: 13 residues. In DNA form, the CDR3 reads TGCAGTGCTAAGAGTAGGGGGCAATACGAGCAGTACTTC. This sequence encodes CSAKSRGQYEQYF.

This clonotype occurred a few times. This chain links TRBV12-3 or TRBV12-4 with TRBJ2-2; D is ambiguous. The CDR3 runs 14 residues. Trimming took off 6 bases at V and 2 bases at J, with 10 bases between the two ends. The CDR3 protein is CASSPESNTGELFF. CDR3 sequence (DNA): TGTGCCAGCAGCCCAGAAAGTAACACCGGGGAGCTGTTTTTT.

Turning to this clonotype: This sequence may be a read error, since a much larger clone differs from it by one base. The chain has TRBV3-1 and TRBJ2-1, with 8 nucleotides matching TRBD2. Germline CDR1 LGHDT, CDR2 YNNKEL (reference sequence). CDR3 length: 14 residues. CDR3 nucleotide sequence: TGTGCCAGCAGCCATAGTAGCGGGACCAATGAGCAGTTGTTC. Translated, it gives CASSHSSGTNEQLF.

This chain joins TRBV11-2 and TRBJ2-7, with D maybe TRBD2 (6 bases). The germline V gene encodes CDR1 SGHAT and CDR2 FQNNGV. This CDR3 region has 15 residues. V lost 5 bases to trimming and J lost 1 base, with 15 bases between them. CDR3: CASSGGGGQSYEQYF. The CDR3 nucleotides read TGTGCCAGCAGCGGGGGAGGCGGTCAATCCTACGAGCAGTACTTC.

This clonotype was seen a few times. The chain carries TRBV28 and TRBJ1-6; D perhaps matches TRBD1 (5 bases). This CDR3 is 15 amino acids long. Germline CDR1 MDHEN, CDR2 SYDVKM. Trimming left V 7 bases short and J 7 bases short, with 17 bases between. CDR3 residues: CASKRTGAKNSPLHF. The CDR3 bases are TGTGCCAGCAAACGAACCGGGGCCAAGAATTCACCCCTCCACTTT.

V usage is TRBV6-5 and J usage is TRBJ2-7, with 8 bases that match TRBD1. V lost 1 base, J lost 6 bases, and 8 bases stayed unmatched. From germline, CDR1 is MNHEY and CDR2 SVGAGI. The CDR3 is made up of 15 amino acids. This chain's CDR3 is CASSYLETGVSEQYF. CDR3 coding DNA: TGTGCCAGCAGTTACTTAGAGACAGGGGTTAGCGAGCAGTACTTC.

As DNA, the CDR3 is TGTGCCAGCTCACGAGCCGGGACTAGTCCCCACGAGCAGTACTTC. The encoded protein is CASSRAGTSPHEQYF. This sequence joins TRBV18 and TRBJ2-7, with 8 positions matching TRBD2. V gave up 4 bases and J gave up 5 bases; unmatched junction bases: 10. The CDR3 contains 15 residues. Germline CDR1 KGHSH, CDR2 LQKENI.

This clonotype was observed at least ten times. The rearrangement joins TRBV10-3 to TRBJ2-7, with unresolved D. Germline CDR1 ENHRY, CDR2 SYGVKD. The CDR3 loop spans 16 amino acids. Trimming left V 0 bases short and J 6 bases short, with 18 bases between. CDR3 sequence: CAISESLGVGVSEQYF. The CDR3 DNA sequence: TGTGCCATCAGTGAGTCCTTGGGCGTTGGGGTCTCCGAGCAGTACTTC.

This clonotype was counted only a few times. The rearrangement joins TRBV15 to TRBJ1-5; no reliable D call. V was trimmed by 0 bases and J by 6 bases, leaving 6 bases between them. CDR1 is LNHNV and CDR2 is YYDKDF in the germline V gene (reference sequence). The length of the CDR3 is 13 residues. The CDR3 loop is CATSRDPGQPQHF. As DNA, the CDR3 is TGTGCCACCAGCAGAGATCCGGGTCAGCCCCAGCATTTT.

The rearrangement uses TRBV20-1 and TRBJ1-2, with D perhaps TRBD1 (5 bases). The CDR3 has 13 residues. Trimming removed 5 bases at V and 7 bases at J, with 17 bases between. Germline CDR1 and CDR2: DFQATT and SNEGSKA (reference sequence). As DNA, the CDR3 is TGCAGTGCTCTAGGCAGGGTGGTTCCTGGCTACACCTTC. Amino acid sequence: CSALGRVVPGYTF.

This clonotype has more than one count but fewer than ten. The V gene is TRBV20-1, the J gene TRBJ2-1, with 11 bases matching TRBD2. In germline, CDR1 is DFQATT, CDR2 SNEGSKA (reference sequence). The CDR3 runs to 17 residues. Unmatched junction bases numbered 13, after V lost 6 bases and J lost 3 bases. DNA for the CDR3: TGCAGTGCCACCTGGACTAGCGGGCTCAAGAACTACAATGAGCAGTTCTTC. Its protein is CSATWTSGLKNYNEQFF.

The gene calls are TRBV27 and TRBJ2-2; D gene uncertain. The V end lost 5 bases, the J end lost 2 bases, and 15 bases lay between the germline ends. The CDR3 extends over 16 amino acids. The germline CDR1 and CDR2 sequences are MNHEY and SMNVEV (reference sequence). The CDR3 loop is CASSKGMVFNTGELFF. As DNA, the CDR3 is TGTGCCAGCAGTAAGGGAATGGTTTTTAACACCGGGGAGCTGTTTTTT.

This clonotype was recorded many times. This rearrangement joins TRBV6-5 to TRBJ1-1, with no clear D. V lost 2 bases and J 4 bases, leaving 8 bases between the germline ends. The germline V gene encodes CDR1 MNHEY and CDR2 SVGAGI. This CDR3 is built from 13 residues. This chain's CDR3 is CASSYRLATEAFF. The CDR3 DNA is TGTGCCAGCAGTTACCGGCTGGCCACTGAAGCTTTCTTT.